The source of this T cell receptor beta chain is a study of T cell repertoires in cytomegalovirus infection (dated by TCRdb to 2018 to 2020). About the full investigation: The HLA type of each donor mattered for the analysis, because public TCR beta signatures pointed to carriage of CMV infection along with the matching HLA type.

Overall results and qualifications from the work: The ex vivo response was dominated by HLA-C-restricted CMV-specific TCR beta clonotypes, which also provided the single most frequent clonotype in two of eight donors. Carriers of CMV infection plus the relevant HLA type were discriminated by the cumulative frequency of public TCR beta family members in the study cohort and in an independent roughly 320-donor cohort.

The V end loses 7 bases and the J end loses 13 bases, and a stretch of 23 bases separates them. The CDR3, cysteine through phenylalanine, is 14 amino acids long. This entry keeps only the CDR3 DNA: 42 bases, framed from base 1. CDR1 LNHDA and CDR2 SQIVND were looked up in the germline V gene (reference sequence). Note on this clonotype: Its antigen is unknown. No per-base quality is available; no much larger clone lies one base away.

The sequencer was an Illumina HiSeq 1500. TCRdb handled the public reads itself, with Q25 trimming in fastp and clone calling in MiXCR, and kept productive beta chains. Rows merge per CDR3 protein into single entries with the most common DNA and genes. Across this sample there are a few hundred thousand distinct CDR3 sequences, with about 13% seen only once. Around 8.8% of the sample is in the top ten clones. The clonotype originates from a human donor in good health (CMV status not recorded). Some clones in this sample may be carry-over from other donors' samples. The chain was built from TRBV19 and TRBJ2-1, with the D call tentatively TRBD1 or TRBD2, each fitting 5 bases. The source material was PBMCs. CDR3 loop: CASNSGAAGAPQFF. The DNA sequence reads TGTGCCAGTAATTCCGGGGCAGCTGGCGCCCCACAGTTCTTC.